A selection of T cell receptor beta chains follows, all from one sample in a study of blood T cell repertoires in COVID-19. Libraries were prepared by immunoSEQ multiplex PCR; TCRdb keeps only in-frame clonotypes and omits some of them. Found here are some 250,000 clones, approximately 91% of them singletons; the top ten hold 1.2%. Sequenced sample: PBMCs or T cells enriched from blood (not recorded which). The receptors were gathered from a human donor in a cohort exposed to, infected with or recovered from COVID-19 (not recorded which). The donor label of this sample is uncertain. CDR3s include the opening cysteine and the closing phenylalanine or tryptophan. D genes are given only for firm matches. The size field is filled for only some rows; it gives once, few, many or a size class.

D gene: TRBD1
J gene: TRBJ2-6
V gene: TRBV28
CDR3 length: 18
clone size: once
CDR3 protein: CASRGPGQARLGANVLTF
CDR3 DNA: TGTGCCAGCCGGGGACCGGGACAGGCTAGGTTGGGGGCCAACGTCCTGACTTTC

D gene: TRBD2
J gene: TRBJ2-3
V gene: TRBV7-2
CDR3 length: 15
clone size: NA
CDR3 protein: CASSSQRGRADTQYF
CDR3 DNA: TGTGCCAGCAGCTCCCAGCGGGGTAGGGCAGATACGCAGTATTTT

D gene: NA
J gene: TRBJ1-2
V gene: TRBV6-1
CDR3 length: 13
clone size: NA
CDR3 protein: CASRLDRNYGYTF
CDR3 DNA: TGTGCCAGCAGACTCGACAGGAACTATGGCTACACCTTC

D gene: NA
J gene: TRBJ1-3
V gene: TRBV5-6
CDR3 length: 14
clone size: NA
CDR3 protein: CASSLRDSGNTIYF
CDR3 DNA: TGTGCCAGCAGCTTGAGAGACTCTGGAAACACCATATATTTT

D gene: NA
J gene: TRBJ2-5
V gene: TRBV7-3
CDR3 length: 13
clone size: NA
CDR3 protein: CASSLETKETQYF
CDR3 DNA: TGTGCCAGCAGCTTAGAAACAAAAGAGACCCAGTACTTC

D gene: TRBD1
J gene: TRBJ2-7
V gene: TRBV24-1
CDR3 length: 15
clone size: NA
CDR3 protein: CATSPGQGLRYEQYF
CDR3 DNA: TGTGCCACCAGCCCGGGACAGGGGTTACGCTACGAGCAGTACTTC

D gene: NA
J gene: TRBJ1-5
V gene: TRBV28
CDR3 length: 16
clone size: NA
CDR3 protein: CASSPELFLSNQPQHF
CDR3 DNA: TGTGCCAGCAGCCCTGAGTTATTTCTTAGCAATCAGCCCCAGCATTTT

D gene: TRBD2
J gene: TRBJ2-3
V gene: TRBV30
CDR3 length: 14
clone size: NA
CDR3 protein: CAWTSGGAGDTQYF
CDR3 DNA: TGTGCCTGGACTAGCGGGGGGGCTGGAGATACGCAGTATTTT

D gene: TRBD1
J gene: TRBJ1-4
V gene: TRBV2
CDR3 length: 13
clone size: few
CDR3 protein: CASRHRGAEKLFF
CDR3 DNA: TGTGCCAGCAGGCACAGGGGGGCGGAAAAACTGTTTTTT

D gene: NA
J gene: TRBJ1-5
V gene: TRBV19
CDR3 length: 13
clone size: NA
CDR3 protein: CASSISVNQPQHF
CDR3 DNA: TGTGCCAGTAGTATTTCGGTCAATCAGCCCCAGCATTTT

D gene: NA
J gene: TRBJ1-2
V gene: TRBV18
CDR3 length: 16
clone size: few
CDR3 protein: CASSQERTQLFYGYTF
CDR3 DNA: TGTGCCAGCTCGCAGGAACGTACACAGCTTTTCTATGGCTACACCTTC

D gene: NA
J gene: TRBJ1-6
V gene: TRBV2
CDR3 length: 16
clone size: few
CDR3 protein: CASSEAGGRRIGPLHF
CDR3 DNA: TGTGCCAGCAGTGAGGCAGGCGGGCGGAGGATCGGACCCCTCCACTTT

D gene: TRBD1
J gene: TRBJ2-2
V gene: TRBV24-1
CDR3 length: 14
clone size: NA
CDR3 protein: CATSDPTGPGELFF
CDR3 DNA: TGTGCCACCAGTGATCCGACAGGGCCCGGGGAGCTGTTTTTT

D gene: NA
J gene: TRBJ1-1
V gene: TRBV10-2
CDR3 length: 13
clone size: NA
CDR3 protein: CAIRSGRATEAFF
CDR3 DNA: TGCGCCATCAGATCGGGGAGGGCCACTGAAGCTTTCTTT

D gene: TRBD1
J gene: TRBJ1-1
V gene: TRBV9
CDR3 length: 14
clone size: NA
CDR3 protein: CASSARGHDTEAFF
CDR3 DNA: TGTGCCAGCAGCGCTAGGGGGCACGACACTGAAGCTTTCTTT

D gene: TRBD1
J gene: TRBJ1-4
V gene: TRBV9
CDR3 length: 14
clone size: NA
CDR3 protein: CASSVGTGREKLFF
CDR3 DNA: TGTGCCAGCAGCGTAGGGACAGGGAGAGAAAAACTGTTTTTT

D gene: TRBD1
J gene: TRBJ2-7
V gene: TRBV4-3
CDR3 length: 14
clone size: NA
CDR3 protein: CASSQGQGVYEQYF
CDR3 DNA: TGCGCCAGCAGCCAGGGACAGGGGGTCTACGAGCAGTACTTC

D gene: NA
J gene: TRBJ2-3
V gene: TRBV2
CDR3 length: 13
clone size: NA
CDR3 protein: CASTRLSTDTQYF
CDR3 DNA: TGTGCCAGCACTCGACTAAGCACAGATACGCAGTATTTT

D gene: TRBD1
J gene: TRBJ1-2
V gene: TRBV6-5
CDR3 length: 15
clone size: NA
CDR3 protein: CASSPRDREDYGYTF
CDR3 DNA: TGTGCCAGCAGCCCACGGGACAGGGAGGACTATGGCTACACCTTC

D gene: TRBD1
J gene: TRBJ1-4
V gene: TRBV6-2/TRBV6-3
CDR3 length: 16
clone size: NA
CDR3 protein: CASSTTGVGPNEKLFF
CDR3 DNA: TGTGCCAGCAGCACCACAGGGGTTGGGCCGAATGAAAAACTGTTTTTT

D gene: NA
J gene: TRBJ1-3
V gene: TRBV7-6
CDR3 length: 16
clone size: once
CDR3 protein: CASSSPSDRAGNTIYF
CDR3 DNA: TGTGCCAGCAGCTCGCCCTCGGACAGAGCTGGAAACACCATATATTTT

D gene: NA
J gene: TRBJ2-6
V gene: TRBV4-3
CDR3 length: 15
clone size: NA
CDR3 protein: CASSQDRSGANVLTF
CDR3 DNA: TGCGCCAGCAGCCAAGATCGTTCTGGGGCCAACGTCCTGACTTTC

D gene: TRBD1
J gene: TRBJ1-5
V gene: TRBV10-3
CDR3 length: 15
clone size: NA
CDR3 protein: CAISLTGTGVQPQHF
CDR3 DNA: TGTGCCATCAGCCTAACCGGGACAGGGGTACAGCCCCAGCATTTT

D gene: TRBD2
J gene: TRBJ2-3
V gene: TRBV30
CDR3 length: 15
clone size: NA
CDR3 protein: CAWRGLAGDTDTQYF
CDR3 DNA: TGTGCCTGGAGGGGGCTAGCGGGGGACACAGATACGCAGTATTTT

D gene: NA
J gene: TRBJ1-1
V gene: TRBV30
CDR3 length: 14
clone size: once
CDR3 protein: CAWSVLALVGEAFF
CDR3 DNA: TGTGCCTGGAGTGTACTAGCCCTGGTGGGGGAAGCTTTCTTT

D gene: NA
J gene: TRBJ2-7
V gene: TRBV2
CDR3 length: 13
clone size: few
CDR3 protein: CASSEGSSYEQYF
CDR3 DNA: TGTGCCAGCAGTGAGGGCAGCTCCTACGAGCAGTACTTC

D gene: NA
J gene: TRBJ1-2
V gene: TRBV5-6
CDR3 length: 15
clone size: few
CDR3 protein: CASSSGGRRDYGYTF
CDR3 DNA: TGTGCCAGCAGCTCCGGGGGTCGAAGGGACTATGGCTACACCTTC

D gene: TRBD1
J gene: TRBJ1-2
V gene: TRBV7-2
CDR3 length: 15
clone size: NA
CDR3 protein: CASSFGQAGRYGYTF
CDR3 DNA: TGTGCCAGCAGCTTCGGACAGGCAGGGCGTTATGGCTACACCTTC

D gene: NA
J gene: TRBJ1-2
V gene: TRBV6-1
CDR3 length: 14
clone size: NA
CDR3 protein: CASSDMTGNYGYTF
CDR3 DNA: TGTGCCAGCAGTGACATGACGGGAAACTATGGCTACACCTTC

D gene: TRBD1
J gene: TRBJ1-2
V gene: TRBV10-3
CDR3 length: 13
clone size: NA
CDR3 protein: CAIRDRGLYGYTF
CDR3 DNA: TGTGCCATCCGGGACAGGGGGTTGTATGGCTACACCTTC

D gene: TRBD1
J gene: TRBJ2-5
V gene: TRBV4-2
CDR3 length: 15
clone size: NA
CDR3 protein: CASSQAQGDMGTQYF
CDR3 DNA: TGTGCCAGCAGCCAAGCCCAGGGGGACATGGGGACCCAGTACTTC

D gene: NA
J gene: TRBJ1-2
V gene: TRBV24-1
CDR3 length: 13
clone size: NA
CDR3 protein: CATSDLTGLGYTF
CDR3 DNA: TGTGCCACCAGTGATCTCACAGGGTTGGGATACACCTTC

D gene: TRBD2
J gene: TRBJ2-1
V gene: TRBV11-3
CDR3 length: 15
clone size: NA
CDR3 protein: CASSSSGGPHNEQFF
CDR3 DNA: TGTGCCAGCAGCTCTAGCGGGGGGCCCCACAATGAGCAGTTCTTC

D gene: NA
J gene: TRBJ1-1
V gene: TRBV2
CDR3 length: 15
clone size: NA
CDR3 protein: CASSATGHVGTEAFF
CDR3 DNA: TGTGCCAGCAGTGCCACGGGACACGTAGGCACTGAAGCTTTCTTT

D gene: TRBD1
J gene: TRBJ1-1
V gene: TRBV3-1/TRBV3-2
CDR3 length: 14
clone size: NA
CDR3 protein: CASSQSGGSTEAFF
CDR3 DNA: TGTGCCAGCAGCCAGTCAGGGGGAAGCACTGAAGCTTTCTTT

D gene: TRBD1
J gene: TRBJ2-7
V gene: TRBV2
CDR3 length: 12
clone size: NA
CDR3 protein: CASSGDRVGQYF
CDR3 DNA: TGTGCCAGCAGTGGCGACAGGGTAGGGCAGTACTTC

D gene: TRBD1
J gene: TRBJ2-7
V gene: TRBV6-5
CDR3 length: 13
clone size: NA
CDR3 protein: CASSWDSNYEQYF
CDR3 DNA: TGTGCCAGCAGTTGGGACAGCAACTACGAGCAGTACTTC

D gene: NA
J gene: TRBJ2-7
V gene: TRBV4-1
CDR3 length: 12
clone size: NA
CDR3 protein: CASSQDGAEQYF
CDR3 DNA: TGCGCCAGCAGCCAAGATGGAGCCGAGCAGTACTTC

D gene: NA
J gene: TRBJ2-1
V gene: TRBV7-3
CDR3 length: 15
clone size: NA
CDR3 protein: CASSPNSGGWNEQFF
CDR3 DNA: TGTGCCAGCAGCCCTAATAGCGGAGGTTGGAATGAGCAGTTCTTC

D gene: NA
J gene: TRBJ2-7
V gene: TRBV5-1
CDR3 length: 14
clone size: NA
CDR3 protein: CASSLGQGPVEQYF
CDR3 DNA: TGCGCCAGCAGCTTGGGTCAGGGGCCGGTCGAGCAGTACTTC

D gene: TRBD1
J gene: TRBJ1-2
V gene: TRBV25-1
CDR3 length: 15
clone size: NA
CDR3 protein: CASSVGTGGADGYTF
CDR3 DNA: TGTGCCAGCAGTGTAGGGACAGGGGGCGCCGATGGCTACACCTTC

D gene: NA
J gene: TRBJ1-5
V gene: TRBV6-1
CDR3 length: 14
clone size: NA
CDR3 protein: CASSEVTEYQPQHF
CDR3 DNA: TGTGCCAGCAGTGAAGTGACGGAGTATCAGCCCCAGCATTTT

D gene: NA
J gene: TRBJ2-5
V gene: TRBV21-1
CDR3 length: 15
clone size: NA
CDR3 protein: CASSKARTSSETQYF
CDR3 DNA: TGTGCCAGCAGCAAAGCCCGGACTAGCTCGGAGACCCAGTACTTC

D gene: NA
J gene: TRBJ1-1
V gene: TRBV27
CDR3 length: 13
clone size: NA
CDR3 protein: CASSLNGNTEAFF
CDR3 DNA: TGTGCCAGCAGTTTAAACGGTAACACTGAAGCTTTCTTT

D gene: TRBD1
J gene: TRBJ1-2
V gene: TRBV30
CDR3 length: 15
clone size: few
CDR3 protein: CAWSRRGTAIYGYTF
CDR3 DNA: TGTGCCTGGAGTCGACGGGGGACAGCGATTTATGGCTACACCTTC

D gene: NA
J gene: TRBJ1-3
V gene: TRBV5-1
CDR3 length: 15
clone size: NA
CDR3 protein: CASSSVGGSGNTIYF
CDR3 DNA: TGCGCCAGCAGCTCTGTGGGGGGCTCTGGAAACACCATATATTTT

D gene: TRBD2
J gene: TRBJ2-2
V gene: TRBV5-8
CDR3 length: 15
clone size: NA
CDR3 protein: CASSFRGGASGELFF
CDR3 DNA: TGTGCCAGCAGCTTTCGCGGGGGGGCGAGCGGGGAGCTGTTTTTT

D gene: NA
J gene: TRBJ1-3
V gene: TRBV19
CDR3 length: 14
clone size: NA
CDR3 protein: CASRTQSSGNTIYF
CDR3 DNA: TGTGCCAGTAGGACTCAGAGCTCTGGAAACACCATATATTTT

D gene: NA
J gene: TRBJ2-1
V gene: TRBV6-1
CDR3 length: 16
clone size: once
CDR3 protein: CASSESLIQAYNEQFF
CDR3 DNA: TGTGCCAGCAGTGAAAGCCTGATTCAAGCCTACAATGAGCAGTTCTTC

D gene: TRBD2
J gene: TRBJ2-2
V gene: TRBV6-2/TRBV6-3
CDR3 length: 14
clone size: NA
CDR3 protein: CASSLRTSPGELFF
CDR3 DNA: TGTGCCAGCAGTCTAAGGACTAGCCCCGGGGAGCTGTTTTTT

D gene: NA
J gene: TRBJ2-1
V gene: TRBV29-1
CDR3 length: 13
clone size: NA
CDR3 protein: CSGRGYLDSEQFF
CDR3 DNA: TGCAGCGGCCGGGGTTACCTGGATTCTGAGCAGTTCTTC

D gene: NA
J gene: TRBJ1-1
V gene: TRBV7-9
CDR3 length: 14
clone size: NA
CDR3 protein: CASSLGGRRTEAFF
CDR3 DNA: TGTGCCAGCAGTTTAGGTGGCAGGCGCACTGAAGCTTTCTTT

D gene: NA
J gene: TRBJ2-7
V gene: TRBV18
CDR3 length: 14
clone size: NA
CDR3 protein: CASSPRERGAEQYF
CDR3 DNA: TGTGCCAGCTCACCCCGGGAGCGCGGGGCCGAGCAGTACTTC

D gene: NA
J gene: TRBJ1-1
V gene: TRBV24-1
CDR3 length: 13
clone size: NA
CDR3 protein: CATRSPGNTEAFF
CDR3 DNA: TGTGCCACGAGATCCCCGGGGAACACTGAAGCTTTCTTT

D gene: NA
J gene: TRBJ1-1
V gene: TRBV4-1
CDR3 length: 17
clone size: NA
CDR3 protein: CASSQPRRGRVNTEAFF
CDR3 DNA: TGCGCCAGCAGCCAACCCAGGAGGGGGAGGGTGAACACTGAAGCTTTCTTT